Listed below are T cell receptor beta chains from one sample, sequenced in a study of shared clonotypes between healthy human individuals. Some clones are missing from TCRdb's copy, which holds only in-frame ones; the method was immunoSEQ multiplex PCR. The sample comprises fewer than 200,000 clones, just under 95% of which are singletons, and around 0.067% rests with the top ten. The sequenced sample consisted of naive CD4+ T cells sorted from blood. The source of these receptors is a woman in her thirties in good health. CDR3s include the opening cysteine and the closing phenylalanine or tryptophan. The D gene is left open where the match is weak. A clone size is listed for some rows: how often the clone was seen (once, few, many), or a class if it is expanded.

TRBV28	TRBJ2-7	NA	TRBD2	CASSSAAGGYYEQYF	TGTGCCAGCAGCTCGGCCGCGGGGGGCTACTACGAGCAGTACTTC
TRBV4-1	TRBJ1-3	NA	NA	CASSQSRGGIGNTIYF	TGCGCCAGCAGCCAATCCCGAGGCGGGATTGGAAACACCATATATTTT
TRBV5-1	TRBJ2-7	few	NA	CASSMSYGYEQYF	TGCGCCAGCAGCATGAGTTATGGCTACGAGCAGTACTTC
TRBV27	TRBJ2-2	NA	NA	CASSLGIFTGELFF	TGTGCCAGCAGTTTAGGGATTTTCACCGGGGAGCTGTTTTTT
TRBV28	TRBJ2-2	NA	NA	CASSLIKTGELFF	TGTGCCAGCAGCCTAATAAAGACCGGGGAGCTGTTTTTT
TRBV4-1	TRBJ1-2	NA	TRBD1	CASSQEGDRRANYGYTF	TGCGCCAGCAGCCAAGAAGGGGACAGGCGAGCTAACTATGGCTACACCTTC
TRBV9	TRBJ2-1	NA	NA	CASSVAARGGGILSSYNEQFF	TGTGCCAGCAGCGTAGCCGCCAGGGGCGGGGGTATCTTAAGTTCCTACAATGAGCAGTTCTTC
TRBV7-8	TRBJ1-5	NA	TRBD1	CASSKRAYRTGDPGKQPQHF	TGTGCCAGCAGCAAACGGGCTTACAGGACAGGGGACCCCGGGAAGCAGCCCCAGCATTTT
TRBV19	TRBJ2-3	NA	TRBD1	CASSPRVSGQALAFTDTQYF	TGTGCCAGTAGTCCCCGCGTATCGGGACAGGCCCTGGCGTTCACAGATACGCAGTATTTT
TRBV6-1	TRBJ2-7	few	NA	CASSKTVSYEQYF	TGTGCCAGCAGTAAGACAGTCTCCTACGAGCAGTACTTC
TRBV12-1	TRBJ1-1	NA	NA	CARLTGENTEAFF	TGTGCCAGGTTGACAGGGGAGAACACTGAAGCTTTCTTT
TRBV4-2	TRBJ2-7	NA	TRBD2	CASSRNHEGLAGSSYEQYF	TGTGCCAGCAGCCGGAATCATGAGGGACTAGCGGGATCTTCCTACGAGCAGTACTTC
TRBV28	TRBJ2-7	NA	TRBD2	CASSLMLAGGNEQYF	TGTGCCAGCAGTTTAATGCTAGCGGGAGGGAACGAGCAGTACTTC
TRBV6-5	TRBJ2-7	NA	TRBD2	CASSYAGAYEQYF	TGTGCCAGCAGTTACGCGGGAGCTTACGAGCAGTACTTC
TRBV6-5	TRBJ1-3	NA	NA	CASSRDISGNTIYF	TGTGCCAGCAGTCGGGACATCTCTGGAAACACCATATATTTT
TRBV10-3	TRBJ2-7	NA	NA	CAISGSYEGSEQYF	TGTGCCATCAGTGGGTCTTACGAGGGTAGCGAGCAGTACTTC
TRBV6-5	TRBJ2-7	NA	NA	CASRGVRMGDYEQYF	TGTGCCAGCAGGGGTGTACGGATGGGGGATTACGAGCAGTACTTC
TRBV29-1	TRBJ2-7	NA	TRBD2	CSVEMGRERQGYEQYF	TGCAGCGTTGAAATGGGGCGGGAGCGCCAGGGCTACGAGCAGTACTTC